Listed below are T cell receptor beta chains from one sample, sequenced in a study of cytomegalovirus exposure and HLA in healthy donors. Only in-frame clones appear in the TCRdb table, and some are missing; sequencing was by immunoSEQ multiplex PCR. The repertoire has 110,000 or so clones, over 75% of them found once; the top ten carry 2% to 3%. The sequencing sample was made of PBMCs. These receptors originate from a woman aged 18-29 years in good health and CMV-seronegative. The CDR3 runs from the conserved cysteine through the conserved F or W. A D gene is named only where the DNA matches it firmly. Size tells how often a clone was seen (once, few, many) or the class of an expanded clone, and some rows leave it out.

j_call cdr3_length d_call v_call clone_size cdr3_nt cdr3_aa
TRBJ2-2 15 TRBD1 TRBV7-9 - TGTGCCAGCAGCTTAAGGGACAGGAACACCGGGGAGCTGTTTTTT CASSLRDRNTGELFF
TRBJ1-4 15 - TRBV4-2 few TGTGCCAGCAGCCAAGCTCCGGGGGTTAGGGAAAAACTGTTTTTT CASSQAPGVREKLFF
TRBJ1-2 15 TRBD1 TRBV6-4 - TGTGCCAGCAGGCAGACAGGGGGCGCATTCTATGGCTACACCTTC CASRQTGGAFYGYTF
TRBJ2-5 16 TRBD2 TRBV19 - TGTGCCAGTAGTGGCTCCCTAGCGGGGGGGAAGAGAACCCAGTACTTC CASSGSLAGGKRTQYF
TRBJ1-2 14 TRBD1 TRBV7-2 - TGTGCCAGCAGCCCTCGGGACAGCCCTTATGGCTACACCTTC CASSPRDSPYGYTF
TRBJ1-3 13 - TRBV18 once TGTGCCAGCTCATTACAGGGTGGAAACACCATATATTTT CASSLQGGNTIYF
TRBJ2-6 16 - TRBV4-2 - TGTGCCAGCAGCCAAGGGCCAGGGACTGGGGCCAACGTCCTGACTTTC CASSQGPGTGANVLTF
TRBJ2-7 13 TRBD1 TRBV5-1 - TGCGCCAGCGGGACAGACGGGTCCTACGAGCAGTACTTC CASGTDGSYEQYF
TRBJ2-2 16 - TRBV1 once TGCACCAGCAGCCAGCCGGGACAGACTAACACCGGGGAGCTGTTTTTT CTSSQPGQTNTGELFF
TRBJ2-1 12 - TRBV27 - TGTGCCAGCAGTTCTGCGGGAAATGAGCAGTTCTTC CASSSAGNEQFF
TRBJ2-1 16 - TRBV5-4 - TGTGCCAGCAGCCCGAGCCGGACACGCTCCTACAATGAGCAGTTCTTC CASSPSRTRSYNEQFF
TRBJ2-2 11 - TRBV20-1 - TGCAGTGCTAGGGTACTCGGGGAGCTGTTTTTT CSARVLGELFF
TRBJ2-6 13 - TRBV2 - TGTGCCAGTCTCAGGGCGGGGGCCAACGTCCTGACTTTC CASLRAGANVLTF
TRBJ1-5 16 TRBD1 TRBV6-6 - TGTGCCAGCAGCCCCGGACAGGATTATAGCAATCAGCCCCAGCATTTT CASSPGQDYSNQPQHF
TRBJ1-2 15 - TRBV4-1 - TGCGCCAGCAGCCAAGATAGAATCTGGGCTTTAGGCTACACCTTC CASSQDRIWALGYTF
TRBJ2-3 16 TRBD2 TRBV15 - TGTGCCACCAGCAGAGGGGAGCGGGGTTCGGCAGATACGCAGTATTTT CATSRGERGSADTQYF
TRBJ1-6 14 - TRBV5-1 - TGCGCCAGCAGCTTGGATCAGTATGTGACACCCCTCCACTTT CASSLDQYVTPLHF
TRBJ1-2 15 TRBD1 TRBV6-5 - TGTGCCAGCAGTTACTCGGGCAGACAGGGAGGAGGCTACACCTTC CASSYSGRQGGGYTF
TRBJ1-5 15 TRBD1 TRBV5-1 once TGCGCCAGCAGCTTGGGTCAGGGGGGCAATCAGCCCCAGCATTTT CASSLGQGGNQPQHF
TRBJ1-2 14 - TRBV30 - TGTGCCTCTACAGGACCAGATGCTAACTATGGCTACACCTTC CASTGPDANYGYTF
TRBJ1-1 15 - TRBV11-2 - TGTGCCAGCAGCCGCCAGGTAGTGGAAAGGACTGAAGCTTTCTTT CASSRQVVERTEAFF
TRBJ1-2 14 TRBD1 TRBV6-5 once TGTGCCAGCAGTAAAGGTCAGGGGGCAATTGGCTACACCTTC CASSKGQGAIGYTF
TRBJ1-5 15 TRBD1 TRBV6-1 - TGTGCCAGCAGAGACCGGACAGGGGGAGGTCAGCCCCAGCATTTT CASRDRTGGGQPQHF
TRBJ2-5 12 TRBD1 TRBV29-1 - TGCAGCGTTAGACAGGGAAGGGAGACCCAGTACTTC CSVRQGRETQYF
TRBJ2-3 15 TRBD2 TRBV7-8 - TGTGCCAGCAGCCGGACTAGCGGGGTATTTGATACGCAGTATTTT CASSRTSGVFDTQYF
TRBJ1-5 16 - TRBV19 - TGTGCCAGTTGCGGGTACCTAGGGGGTCGCAATCAGCCCCAGCATTTT CASCGYLGGRNQPQHF
TRBJ2-1 15 TRBD2 TRBV5-5 few TGTGCCAGCAGCTTGGCTAGCGGGGGGTCCAATGAGCAGTTCTTC CASSLASGGSNEQFF
TRBJ2-1 17 TRBD2 TRBV5-1 - TGCGCCAGCAGCGAGGGACTAGCGGGGGCTGAATGGAATGAGCAGTTCTTC CASSEGLAGAEWNEQFF
TRBJ2-7 16 TRBD2 TRBV18 - TGTGCCAGCTCACCTCTCGGGACTAGCGGAGGGGGAGAGCAGTACTTC CASSPLGTSGGGEQYF
TRBJ1-4 14 - TRBV19 - TGTGCCAGTAGTATGGTGGTAGCTAATGAAAAACTGTTTTTT CASSMVVANEKLFF
TRBJ1-5 13 - TRBV19 - TGTGCCAGTAGTGGTCAGGCGAATCAGCCCCAGCATTTT CASSGQANQPQHF
TRBJ2-1 15 - TRBV9 - TGTGCCAGCAGCCCCGACCTGGTCCGGAGCAATGAGCAGTTCTTC CASSPDLVRSNEQFF
TRBJ1-6 15 - TRBV25-1 - TGTGCCAGCAGTGAGGCAAGCGGGGGACATTCACCCCTCCACTTT CASSEASGGHSPLHF
TRBJ1-1 12 - TRBV6-6 once TGTGCCAGCAGTACTCAGGGAGGACTTGCTTTCTTT CASSTQGGLAFF
TRBJ2-4 18 TRBD1 TRBV4-3 - TGCGCCAGCAGCCAAGGTTCTTATCAGGGGGCTGCCAAAAACATTCAGTACTTC CASSQGSYQGAAKNIQYF
TRBJ1-1 13 TRBD1 TRBV4-3 - TGCGCCAGCAGCCACACCGACAGGGGAGGAGCTTTCTTT CASSHTDRGGAFF
TRBJ2-7 14 TRBD1 TRBV6-1 - TGTGCCAGCAAGGATCCGGACAGGGGGCGCGGGCAGTACTTC CASKDPDRGRGQYF
TRBJ1-1 13 - TRBV19 - TGTGCCAGTAGTATTTCAGATAACACTGAAGCTTTCTTT CASSISDNTEAFF
TRBJ2-2 15 TRBD2 TRBV2 - TGTGCCAGCAAGCAGCGGGAGGGCCGGGTCGGGGAGCTGTTTTTT CASKQREGRVGELFF
TRBJ1-1 15 - TRBV5-4 - TGTGCCAGCAGCTCGATATCGGGGATGATCGGTGAAGCTTTCTTT CASSSISGMIGEAFF
TRBJ2-3 12 - TRBV2 once TGTGCCAGCAGCCAAAACACAGATACGCAGTATTTT CASSQNTDTQYF
TRBJ2-3 14 - TRBV5-1 - TGCGCCAGCAGCTGGGACAATCTGGGAGATACGCAGTATTTT CASSWDNLGDTQYF
TRBJ1-1 13 - TRBV10-3 few TGTGCCATCAGGGCTCCTTTGAACACTGAAGCTTTCTTT CAIRAPLNTEAFF
TRBJ1-6 16 TRBD1 TRBV7-2 once TGTGCCAGCAGTTTTAGTTCGGGACAGGGGAATTCACCCCTCCACTTT CASSFSSGQGNSPLHF
TRBJ1-5 15 - TRBV5-8 - TGTGCCAGCAGCTTAGCGGATCAGCGCAATCAGCCCCAGCATTTT CASSLADQRNQPQHF
TRBJ2-1 14 TRBD2 TRBV10-3 few TGTGCCATCGCAGACGGGACTAGGCCTAATGAGCAGTTCTTC CAIADGTRPNEQFF
TRBJ1-1 14 - TRBV6-1 - TGTGCCAGCAGTTGGAGGGGCATGAACACTGAAGCTTTCTTT CASSWRGMNTEAFF
TRBJ1-1 12 - TRBV11-2 few TGTGCCAGCAGCTTACGAAGCCCTGAAGCTTTCTTT CASSLRSPEAFF
TRBJ2-3 15 TRBD1 TRBV7-9 - TGTGCCAGCAGCTTAGAGGGACAGGCGACAGATACGCAGTATTTT CASSLEGQATDTQYF
TRBJ2-7 14 - TRBV6-5 - TGTGCCAGCAGCCCAAGGGGGGGTTCCTACGAGCAGTACTTC CASSPRGGSYEQYF
TRBJ1-2 15 - TRBV19 - TGTGCCAGTAGTATCTCCATAACAGGGTTTCATGGCTACACCTTC CASSISITGFHGYTF
TRBJ2-3 15 TRBD1 TRBV6-5 - TGTGCCAGCAGTTACTATACAGGGGGCGCAGATACGCAGTATTTT CASSYYTGGADTQYF
TRBJ1-1 18 - TRBV5-6 - TGTGCCAGCAGCGGGGGCCCGGACAGTATTAGGGCGAACACTGAAGCTTTCTTT CASSGGPDSIRANTEAFF
TRBJ2-5 12 - TRBV4-1 - TGCGCCAGCAGCCACCCCAGGGAGACCCAGTACTTC CASSHPRETQYF